The T cell receptor beta chain under discussion was sequenced for a study of blood T cell repertoires in COVID-19. TCRdb keeps only in-frame clones here, not all; method: immunoSEQ multiplex PCR. The sample carries about 140,000 clones, 84% recorded once. The specimen sequenced was peripheral blood. This TCR derives from a young man with COVID-19, enrolled during active disease.

CDR3 region: CASSPNQIALHF. In DNA, the CDR3 is TGTGCCAGCAGCCCCAATCAAATTGCCCTCCACTTT. The chain combines TRBV12-3 or TRBV12-4 with TRBJ1-6; D remains ambiguous. Trimming took off 6 bases at V and 14 bases at J, with 14 bases between the two ends. This CDR3 comprises 12 residues.